This T cell receptor beta chain appears in the sequencing data of a study of blood T cell repertoires in COVID-19. Study information: Material from acute and convalescent COVID-19 was sourced from the United States, Italy and Spain. T cells, B-cell-depleted T cells, or PBMCs provided the cDNA or gDNA that served as material.

With V trimmed by 4 bases and J by 5 bases, 14 bases remained unmatched. This CDR3 has 17 amino acids. Germline values: CDR1 SGHRS, CDR2 YFSETQ. Per the original methods: Amplification of reference gene primers was used by the study to estimate nucleated cell counts. Repertoires were generated with immunoSEQ multiplex PCR, while TCRdb's copy carries only in-frame clones and drops some. V, J and clone size derive from that table, while D and trimming were established from the DNA sequence. The table lists 200,000 to 300,000 clones, over 80% of them singletons. The clonotype was recovered from a man aged 35 to 55 with acute or convalescent COVID-19. Material for sequencing was peripheral blood. The chain recombines TRBV5-1 with TRBJ1-4; 7 nucleotides line up with TRBD1. CDR3 DNA sequence: TGCGCCAGCAGCAAAGACCGGGACAGCTTACCGAATGAAAAACTGTTTTTT. This sequence encodes CASSKDRDSLPNEKLFF.